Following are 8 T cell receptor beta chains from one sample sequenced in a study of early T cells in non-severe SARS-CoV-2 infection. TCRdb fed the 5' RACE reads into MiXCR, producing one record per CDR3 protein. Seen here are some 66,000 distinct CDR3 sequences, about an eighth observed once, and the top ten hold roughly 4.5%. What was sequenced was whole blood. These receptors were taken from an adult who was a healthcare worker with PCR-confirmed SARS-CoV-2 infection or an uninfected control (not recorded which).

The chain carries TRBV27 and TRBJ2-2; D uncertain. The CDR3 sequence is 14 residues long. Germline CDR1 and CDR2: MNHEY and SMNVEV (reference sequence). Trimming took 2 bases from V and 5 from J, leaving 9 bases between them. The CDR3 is CASSLKVLTGELFF. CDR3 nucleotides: TGTGCCAGCAGTTTAAAAGTTCTGACCGGGGAGCTGTTTTTT.

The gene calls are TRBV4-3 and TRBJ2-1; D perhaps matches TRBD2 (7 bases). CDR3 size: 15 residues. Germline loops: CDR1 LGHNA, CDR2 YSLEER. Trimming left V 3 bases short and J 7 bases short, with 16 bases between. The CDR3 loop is CASSQGAGRGNEQFF. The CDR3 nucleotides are TGCGCCAGCAGCCAGGGGGCAGGGAGGGGGAATGAGCAGTTCTTC.

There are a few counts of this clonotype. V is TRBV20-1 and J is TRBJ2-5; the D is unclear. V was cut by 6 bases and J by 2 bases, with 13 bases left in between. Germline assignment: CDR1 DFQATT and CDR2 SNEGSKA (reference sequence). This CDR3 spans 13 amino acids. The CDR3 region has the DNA TGCAGTGCCCTGGAAATACAACAAGAGACCCAGTACTTC. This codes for CSALEIQQETQYF.

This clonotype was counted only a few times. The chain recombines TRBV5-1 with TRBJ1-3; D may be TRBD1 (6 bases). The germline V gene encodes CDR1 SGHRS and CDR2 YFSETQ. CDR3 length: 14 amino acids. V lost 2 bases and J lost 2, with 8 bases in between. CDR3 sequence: CASSFDRPGNTIYF. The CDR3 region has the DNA TGCGCCAGCAGCTTTGACAGGCCTGGAAACACCATATATTTT.

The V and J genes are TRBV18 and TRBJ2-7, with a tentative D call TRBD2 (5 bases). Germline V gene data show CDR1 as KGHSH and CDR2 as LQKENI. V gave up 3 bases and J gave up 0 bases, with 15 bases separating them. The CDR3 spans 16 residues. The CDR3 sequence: CASSPLSPAGSYEQYF. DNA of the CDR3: TGTGCCAGCTCACCTCTGTCGCCTGCGGGCTCCTACGAGCAGTACTTC.

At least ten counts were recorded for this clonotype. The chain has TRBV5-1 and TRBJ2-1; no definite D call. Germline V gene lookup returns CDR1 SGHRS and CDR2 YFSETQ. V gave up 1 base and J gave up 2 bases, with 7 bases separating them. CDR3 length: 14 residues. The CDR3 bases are TGCGCCAGCAGCTTGCCATCCGCCTACAATGAGCAGTTCTTC. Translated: CASSLPSAYNEQFF.

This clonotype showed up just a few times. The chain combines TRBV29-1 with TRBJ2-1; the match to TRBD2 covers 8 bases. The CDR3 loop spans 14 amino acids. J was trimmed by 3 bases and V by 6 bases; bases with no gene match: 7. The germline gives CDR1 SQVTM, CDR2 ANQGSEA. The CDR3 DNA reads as TGCAGCGTAGCCGGGACTAGACTCTACAATGAGCAGTTCTTC. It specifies CSVAGTRLYNEQFF.

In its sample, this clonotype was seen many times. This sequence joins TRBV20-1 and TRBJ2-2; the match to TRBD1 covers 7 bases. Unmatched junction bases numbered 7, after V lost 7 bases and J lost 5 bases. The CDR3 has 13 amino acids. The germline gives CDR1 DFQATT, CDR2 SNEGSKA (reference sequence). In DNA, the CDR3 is TGCAGTGTTACAGGGGTCTGGACCGGGGAGCTGTTTTTT. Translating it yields CSVTGVWTGELFF.